The 27 T cell receptor beta chains below were found in one sample sequenced in a study of PD-1 blockade in classical Hodgkin lymphoma. The repertoire was sequenced with immunoSEQ multiplex PCR; TCRdb's copy has only in-frame clones and lacks some. Among over 85,000 clones listed, 85% to 95% were seen once. Documented time point: cycle 4 day 1 (C4D1), after less than seven weeks of nivolumab. Relapse after autologous stem cell transplantation occurred in every patient, and brentuximab vedotin exposure varied. The sample consisted of peripheral blood mononuclear cells (PBMCs), taken before the fourth cycle of nivolumab. These TCRs come from a human donor with classical Hodgkin lymphoma.

The chain recombines TRBV6-1 with TRBJ2-5, with 9 bases that match TRBD1. CDR1 is MNHNS, CDR2 SASEGT, per germline. The CDR3 totals 16 residues. Trimming removed 4 bases from V and 7 bases from J; junction bases left unmatched: 13. CDR3: CASSVAGQGVFLTQYF. CDR3 DNA: TGTGCCAGCAGTGTCGCGGGACAGGGAGTATTTTTGACCCAGTACTTC.

The chain links TRBV7-3 to TRBJ2-2; D not resolved. This CDR3 is built from 13 residues. The germline CDR1 and CDR2 sequences are SGHTA and FQGTGA. Between the trimmed V and J ends, which lost 1 base and 6 bases, there was a span of 6 bases. CDR3 residues: CASSLKQAGELFF. In DNA form, the CDR3 reads TGTGCCAGCAGCTTAAAGCAGGCCGGGGAGCTGTTTTTT.

This chain uses TRBV7-2 with TRBJ2-5; D gene uncertain. CDR3 length: 14 residues. The germline V gene encodes CDR1 SGHTA and CDR2 FQGNSA. The germline V and J ends were trimmed by 1 base and 5 bases, with 11 bases remaining between them. This CDR3 is CASSLGVGRETQYF. As DNA, the CDR3 is TGTGCCAGCAGCTTAGGGGTGGGTCGGGAGACCCAGTACTTC.

This clone showed up just a few times. The gene calls are TRBV4-1 and TRBJ1-2, with D perhaps matching TRBD1 (5 bases). Trimming pared 6 bases from V and 4 bases from J, leaving 12 bases between. There are 13 residues in the CDR3. Germline V lookup: CDR1 MGHRA, CDR2 YSYEKL. Here the CDR3 reads CASSFTGGYGYTF. In DNA, the CDR3 is TGCGCCAGCAGTTTCACAGGCGGCTATGGCTACACCTTC.

In this sample, this clone turned up a few times. V gene TRBV7-6 combines with J gene TRBJ2-7; 11 nucleotides line up with TRBD2. The length of the CDR3 is 16 residues. The germline V gene has CDR1 SGHVS and CDR2 FNYEAQ. V was pared by 5 bases and J by 0 bases, with 6 bases of the junction left unmatched. The CDR3 DNA is TGTGCCAGCAGCGAGACTAGCGGGACGGGCTCCTACGAGCAGTACTTC. Translated: CASSETSGTGSYEQYF.

The chain uses TRBV18 and TRBJ2-5, with D perhaps matching TRBD2 (5 bases). From germline, CDR1 is KGHSH and CDR2 LQKENI. The CDR3 consists of 14 residues. V lost 1 base and J 2 bases, leaving 8 bases between the germline ends. This chain's CDR3 is CASSPHRGQETQYF. The CDR3 nucleotides read TGTGCCAGCTCACCACATCGGGGTCAAGAGACCCAGTACTTC.

The chain is built from TRBV28 and TRBJ1-2, with 10 bases that match TRBD1. V lost 6 bases to trimming and J lost 2 bases; unmatched junction nucleotides: 6. Per germline, CDR1 MDHEN and CDR2 SYDVKM. This CDR3 region has 15 residues. CDR3 sequence: CASRRPGQGNYGYTF. The CDR3 DNA sequence: TGTGCCAGCAGACGACCGGGACAGGGGAACTATGGCTACACCTTC.

CDR3 coding DNA: TGCGCCAGCAGTGAGTCCGGGGCAGGGGGGCAGCCCCAGCATTTT. Translated, it gives CASSESGAGGQPQHF. The V call is TRBV10-2, the J call TRBJ1-5; 7 bases agree with TRBD1. V lost 0 bases to trimming and J lost 7 bases; unmatched junction nucleotides: 6. This CDR3 comprises 15 residues. The germline V gene has CDR1 WSHSY and CDR2 SAAADI.

The chain employs TRBV21-1 and TRBJ2-7; TRBD2, as called in the table, went unchecked against the DNA. TRBV21-1 is a pseudogene. This CDR3 contains 15 residues. CDR3 residues: CASSAATSGMYEQYF. DNA of the CDR3: TGTGCCAGCAGCGCCGCGACTAGCGGAATGTACGAGCAGTACTTC.

The chain carries TRBV28 and TRBJ2-7; D may be TRBD1 (7 bases). Trimming took 10 bases from V and 4 from J, leaving 29 bases between them. CDR1 is MDHEN, CDR2 SYDVKM, per germline. The CDR3 length is 17 residues. The CDR3 bases are TGTGCCAACTACGCCCGACAGGGAAGTAGCGGTAGATACGAGCAGTACTTC. Translation: CANYARQGSSGRYEQYF.

The chain couples TRBV30 to TRBJ1-2; maybe TRBD1 (5 bases). Germline-derived CDR1 and CDR2 are GTSNPN and SVGIG (reference sequence). There are 12 residues in the CDR3. Trimming shortened V by 1 base and J by 3 bases, and 6 bases separated the two germline ends. DNA of the CDR3: TGTGCCTGGAGTGCGGGGGACTATGGCTACACCTTC. Translated: CAWSAGDYGYTF.

This chain joins TRBV9 and TRBJ2-6; 10 nucleotides match TRBD2. The CDR3 is 19 residues long. Trimming cost V 0 bases and J 0 bases; bases outside gene matches: 6. Germline assignment: CDR1 SGDLS and CDR2 YYNGEE. CDR3 DNA sequence: TGTGCCAGCAGCGTAGGAATAGCGGGAGGTCCCTCTGGGGCCAACGTCCTGACTTTC. Encoded protein: CASSVGIAGGPSGANVLTF.

The chain joins TRBV27 to TRBJ2-7; 10 nucleotides line up with TRBD2. The length of the CDR3 is 16 residues. V shed 4 bases, J shed 3 bases, and the junction held 9 bases outside the gene matches. Germline V CDR1 and CDR2: MNHEY, SMNVEV (reference sequence). The chain's CDR3 is CASSSPLAGEFYEQYF. The CDR3 bases are TGTGCCAGCAGTTCACCGCTAGCGGGAGAATTCTACGAGCAGTACTTC.

This clone is a singleton in its sample. V gene TRBV5-1 combines with J gene TRBJ2-3; 8 bases agree with TRBD2. The CDR3 contains 15 residues. The germline CDR1 and CDR2 sequences are SGHRS and YFSETQ. With V trimmed by 2 bases and J by 3 bases, 5 bases remained unmatched. CDR3 DNA: TGCGCCAGCAGCTTTCTCCCGGGGGGGACAGATACGCAGTATTTT. The encoded protein is CASSFLPGGTDTQYF. Full variable domain (outside the CDR3, taken from reference TRBV5-1 and TRBJ2-3): KAGVTQTPRYLIKTRGQQVTLSCSPISGHRSVSWYQQTPGQGLQFLFEYFSETQRNKGNFPGRFSGRQFSNSRSEMNVSTLELGDSALYLCASSFLPGGTDTQYFGPGTRLTVL.

The chain joins TRBV5-6 to TRBJ2-3; 10 positions match TRBD1. The germline gives CDR1 SGHDT, CDR2 YYEEEE. V gave up 4 bases and J gave up 1 base; unmatched junction bases: 6. The CDR3 is 16 amino acids. CDR3 bases: TGTGCCAGCAGCCGGCCCGGGACAGGGGGCACAGATACGCAGTATTTT. It is translated as CASSRPGTGGTDTQYF.

CDR3 in DNA: TGTGCCAGCAGGGGGGGCGCCCACTATGGCTACACCTTC. It is translated as CASRGGAHYGYTF. This chain uses TRBV2 with TRBJ1-2, with D possibly matching TRBD1 (6 bases). The germline CDR1 and CDR2 sequences are SNHLY and FYNNEI. Trimming stripped 6 bases from V and 3 bases from J, with 11 bases between. This CDR3 has 13 residues.

The chain employs TRBV7-8 and TRBJ2-5, with D unclear. V was cut by 1 base and J by 4 bases, with 10 bases left in between. CDR1 and CDR2 (germline): SGHVS, FQNEAQ. This CDR3 spans 14 amino acids. As DNA, the CDR3 is TGTGCCAGCAGCTTAGATTCCAGTGCAGAGACCCAGTACTTC. As protein: CASSLDSSAETQYF.

The chain combines TRBV6-5 with TRBJ1-5; 9 bases fit TRBD1. The junction had 9 bases not matched to a gene; V was cut back by 8 bases and J by 4 bases. Germline V gene sequence: CDR1 MNHEY, CDR2 SVGAGI. The CDR3 contains 15 residues. This CDR3 is CASGDRTGANQPQHF. The CDR3, as DNA: TGTGCCAGCGGGGATAGGACAGGGGCAAATCAGCCCCAGCATTTT.

The rearrangement joins TRBV5-1 to TRBJ1-1, with D unresolved. The CDR3 extends over 14 amino acids. Trimming removed 4 bases from V and 0 bases from J, with 10 bases in between. Germline loops: CDR1 SGHRS, CDR2 YFSETQ. The CDR3 is CASSPSLLNTEAFF. CDR3 bases: TGCGCCAGCAGCCCGAGCCTTCTGAACACTGAAGCTTTCTTT.

This clone was observed a single time. V is TRBV7-9 and J is TRBJ2-4; D possibly corresponds to TRBD1 (6 bases). Trimming took 3 bases from V and 4 from J, leaving 10 bases between them. Looked up from germline, CDR1 is SEHNR and CDR2 is FQNEAQ (reference sequence). The CDR3 totals 14 residues. In DNA form, the CDR3 reads TGTGCCAGCAGCTTGGGGACACCGAAAAACATTCAGTACTTC. It encodes CASSLGTPKNIQYF. The variable domain in full, completed from reference TRBV7-9 and TRBJ2-4, reads DTGVSQNPRHKITKRGQNVTFRCDPISEHNRLYWYRQTLGQGPEFLTYFQNEAQLEKSRLLSDRFSAERPKGSFSTLEIQRTEQGDSAMYLCASSLGTPKNIQYFGAGTRLSVL.

The V and J genes are TRBV25-1 and TRBJ2-1, with unresolved D. The germline V and J ends were trimmed by 3 bases and 4 bases, with 4 bases remaining between them. Per the germline V gene, CDR1 is MGHDK and CDR2 is SYGVNS. CDR3 length: 12 amino acids. CDR3 in amino acids: CASSDAYNEQFF. The CDR3 nucleotides are TGTGCCAGCAGTGATGCGTACAATGAGCAGTTCTTC.

Note on this clone: An end of the junction does not agree with germline; a read error may underlie this. V and J are TRBV28 and TRBJ2-7; 8 bases align to TRBD1. This CDR3 comprises 12 residues. CDR1 MDHEN and CDR2 SYDVKM come from the germline V gene. The CDR3 sequence is CASTTGTGLSIF. In DNA form, the CDR3 reads TGTGCCAGCACCACCGGGACAGGCTTAAGCATCTTC. The full variable domain, its missing parts supplied by reference TRBV28 and TRBJ2-7, is DVKVTQSSRYLVKRTGEKVFLECVQDMDHENMFWYRQDPGLGLRLIYFSYDVKMKEKGDIPEGYSVSREKKERFSLILESASTNQTSMYLCASTTGTGLSIFGPGTRLTVT.

The rearrangement joins TRBV30 to TRBJ1-5; no firm D call. Trimming cost V 0 bases and J 6 bases, with 12 bases left between them. The CDR3 is made up of 14 amino acids. Germline loops: CDR1 GTSNPN, CDR2 SVGIG (reference sequence). CDR3 nucleotides: TGTGCCTGGAGTGTACGCCAGCGAAGTCAGCCCCAGCATTTT. As protein: CAWSVRQRSQPQHF.

This clone appeared a single time. The rearrangement joins TRBV11-2 to TRBJ1-2; 8 nucleotides match TRBD1. CDR3 length equals 14 residues. Germline loops: CDR1 SGHAT, CDR2 FQNNGV. The V segment lost 2 bases and the J segment 8 bases; nucleotides outside the gene matches: 7. CDR3 residues: CASSLFAGGWGYTF. The DNA of the CDR3 is TGTGCCAGCAGCTTATTCGCAGGGGGCTGGGGCTACACCTTC.

This chain uses TRBV25-1 with TRBJ2-7, with D uncertain. V lost 3 bases to trimming and J lost 3 bases, with 9 bases between them. The CDR3 is 13 amino acids. CDR1 is MGHDK and CDR2 is SYGVNS in the germline V gene. The CDR3 DNA reads as TGTGCCAGCAGTGACCAGCGAGTCTACGAGCAGTACTTC. Residues: CASSDQRVYEQYF.

This clone was picked up one time. V is TRBV6-5 and J is TRBJ2-1; tentatively, D is TRBD2 (6 bases). The length of the CDR3 is 12 residues. Trimming removed 8 bases at V and 1 base at J, with 6 bases between. Germline CDR1 and CDR2: MNHEY and SVGAGI. The CDR3 here is CASAGSYNEQFF. The CDR3 DNA is TGTGCCAGCGCGGGATCCTACAATGAGCAGTTCTTC.

This chain joins TRBV7-9 and TRBJ2-6; perhaps TRBD1 as D (5 bases). Trimming left V 2 bases short and J 0 bases short, with 11 bases between. This CDR3 has 17 residues. Germline assignment: CDR1 SEHNR and CDR2 FQNEAQ (reference sequence). The CDR3 is CASSLQGGISGANVLTF. The CDR3 nucleotides are TGTGCCAGCAGCTTACAGGGTGGGATCTCTGGGGCCAACGTCCTGACTTTC.